Listed below are T cell receptor beta chains from one sample, sequenced in a study of regulatory T cells in long-lasting Graves disease. TCRdb reanalysed the multiplex PCR reads using MiXCR and keeps one entry per CDR3 protein. Of some 410,000 distinct CDR3 sequences in the sample, about 16% are singletons; the top ten hold about 10%. These data were also filed under a second study, of T cells in Graves' hyperthyroidism and ophthalmopathy.

Here the sequenced sample was peripheral blood mononuclear cells (PBMCs), taken at new diagnosis, from a patient treated with antithyroid drugs. The origin of the receptors is a woman aged 25 to 39 with Graves disease. The CDR3 runs from the conserved cysteine through the conserved F or W. The order of the fields is D gene, clone size, J gene, V gene, CDR3 DNA, CDR3 protein. The D gene is left open where the match is weak. Part of the rows lack a size; the others show once, few, many or a class for expanded clones.

- | many | TRBJ2-2 | TRBV9 | TGTGCCAGCAGCGCCAACCCCGAGACTGGGGACACCGGGGAGCTGTTTTTT | CASSANPETGDTGELFF
TRBD2 | many | TRBJ2-1 | TRBV7-9 | TGTGCCAGCAGCTGGGGGGGTAACTCCTACAATGAGCAGTTCTTC | CASSWGGNSYNEQFF
- | many | TRBJ1-5 | TRBV7-3 | TGTGCCAGCAGCTTAACGGGCGCAGACGATCAGCCCCAGCATTTT | CASSLTGADDQPQHF
TRBD1 | many | TRBJ1-1 | TRBV3-1 | TGTGCCAGCAGCCCTTTGGACAGGCACCCTGAAGCTTTCTTT | CASSPLDRHPEAFF
TRBD2 | many | TRBJ2-1 | TRBV29-1 | TGCAGCGTTTCCCGGGAGGTTAGCTCCTACAATGAGCAGTTCTTC | CSVSREVSSYNEQFF
- | many | TRBJ1-1 | TRBV28 | TGTGCCAGCTTTAGGGGGTTTTACACTGAAGCTTTCTTT | CASFRGFYTEAFF
- | many | TRBJ2-7 | TRBV6-5 | TGTGCCAGCAGTTACCTCCGGACAAGCTACGAGCAGTACTTC | CASSYLRTSYEQYF
- | many | TRBJ2-3 | TRBV5-1 | TGCGCCAGCAGCTTCCAGGGGCTGAACACAGATACGCAGTATTTT | CASSFQGLNTDTQYF
TRBD1 | - | TRBJ1-5 | TRBV11-2 | TGTGCCAGCAGCCTCGGAGCAGGGGGCCGGGGTAACAATCAGCCCCAGCATTTT | CASSLGAGGRGNNQPQHF
- | many | TRBJ1-1 | TRBV20-1 | TGCAGTGCTAGAGATCATGGCAGGAGGGCGAACACTGAAGCTTTCTTT | CSARDHGRRANTEAFF
- | - | TRBJ2-4 | TRBV7-9 | TGTGCCAGCAGCCCGCCCGGGGGTTCCAAAAACATTCAGTACTTC | CASSPPGGSKNIQYF
- | - | TRBJ2-7 | TRBV4-1 | TGCGCCAGCAGCCAGTTACCACAGGGTCAGACAGGCGAGCAGTACTTC | CASSQLPQGQTGEQYF
TRBD2 | many | TRBJ2-7 | TRBV30 | TGTGCCTGGAGTTCTAGCGGGACGGTTAGGTACTTC | CAWSSSGTVRYF
TRBD2 | - | TRBJ2-3 | TRBV14 | TGTGCCAGCAGCCAGACTAGCGGGAGGGATACGCAGTATTTT | CASSQTSGRDTQYF
- | many | TRBJ2-5 | TRBV15 | TGTGCCACCAGCAGCCTGAGCCTGGGGGAGACCCAGTACTTC | CATSSLSLGETQYF
- | few | TRBJ2-3 | TRBV10-2 | TGCGCCAGCAGCCGGCCCAGGGGTGGCACAGATACGCAGTATTTT | CASSRPRGGTDTQYF